Each of the 25 T cell receptor beta chains below was sequenced from the same sample in a study of blood T cell repertoires in COVID-19. Data came from immunoSEQ multiplex PCR; TCRdb stores just in-frame clones and leaves some out. In the table there are approximately 140,000 clones, 75% to 90% of which are singletons. The sample was peripheral blood. These receptors were obtained from a man aged 18 to 29 with COVID-19, enrolled during active disease.

J is TRBJ1-1 and V is TRBV27; TRBD1 is a possible D gene (5 bases). Germline V gives CDR1 MNHEY, CDR2 SMNVEV (reference sequence). The ends were cut back, 0 bases at V and 1 base at J, with 15 bases in the middle. CDR3 length equals 17 residues. CDR3 sequence reads: CASSLSVVGARNTEAFF. Written as DNA, the CDR3 is TGTGCCAGCAGTTTATCCGTGGTAGGGGCAAGGAACACTGAAGCTTTCTTT.

This rearrangement joins TRBV2 to TRBJ1-2, with 7 bases lining up with TRBD1. Germline V gene sequence: CDR1 SNHLY, CDR2 FYNNEI. V shed 5 bases, J shed 6 bases, and the junction held 9 bases outside the gene matches. This CDR3 region has 14 residues. CDR3 residues: CASSPRGDAHGYTF. The CDR3 region has the DNA TGTGCCAGCAGTCCCAGGGGGGATGCTCATGGCTACACCTTC.

J is TRBJ1-6 and V is TRBV6-6, with 11 bases identical to TRBD1. CDR1 and CDR2 (germline): MNHNY, SVGAGI (reference sequence). This CDR3 contains 15 residues. The trim removed 4 bases at V and 7 bases at J, leaving 3 bases unmatched. DNA for the CDR3: TGTGCCAGCAGTTGGGGGACAGGGGGAAATTCACCCCTCCACTTT. Its protein product is CASSWGTGGNSPLHF.

The chain employs TRBV7-2 and TRBJ2-1, with D uncertain. The germline CDR1 and CDR2 sequences are SGHTA and FQGNSA. The CDR3 runs to 15 residues. V was pared by 1 base and J by 0 bases, with 7 bases between. The CDR3 protein is CASSLGDNSYNEQFF. In DNA, the CDR3 is TGTGCCAGCAGCTTAGGAGATAACTCCTACAATGAGCAGTTCTTC.

The genes are TRBV27 and TRBJ2-2; TRBD2 matches at 11 bases. Per the germline V gene, CDR1 is MNHEY and CDR2 is SMNVEV (reference sequence). The CDR3 consists of 17 residues. Trimming removed 7 bases from V and 4 bases from J; junction bases left unmatched: 11. The CDR3 DNA is TGTGCCAGCACCCTTTATAGGCTAGCGGGGGGCACCGGGGAGCTGTTTTTT. This codes for CASTLYRLAGGTGELFF.

The V and J genes are TRBV2 and TRBJ2-3, with TRBD1 matching over 7 bases. The CDR3 spans 15 residues. From germline, CDR1 is SNHLY and CDR2 FYNNEI. The trim removed 5 bases at V and 4 bases at J, leaving 9 bases unmatched. The CDR3 DNA reads TGTGCCAGCAGTTACAGGGGACGTAGAGCAGATACGCAGTATTTT. Protein product: CASSYRGRRADTQYF.

Only one count was recorded for this clone. The CDR3 bases are TGTGCCAGCAGTTCTCCTACTAACTATGGCTACACCTTC. It codes for CASSSPTNYGYTF. The chain employs TRBV28 and TRBJ1-2; D not certain. This CDR3 comprises 13 residues. Germline values: CDR1 MDHEN, CDR2 SYDVKM. Trimming left V 4 bases short and J 0 bases short, with 6 bases between.

The chain has TRBV10-3 and TRBJ2-1; possibly TRBD2 for D (6 bases). The CDR3 is 15 residues long. CDR1 and CDR2 (germline): ENHRY, SYGVKD. V was trimmed by 4 bases and J by 5 bases, leaving 15 bases between them. CDR3 nucleotide sequence: TGTGCCATCAGTGTCCCGGGAGAGGAGGACAATGAGCAGTTCTTC. As protein: CAISVPGEEDNEQFF.

This clone was picked up a small number of times. CDR3 protein: CASSQPTRTVLTGYTF. CDR3 sequence (DNA): TGTGCCAGCAGTCAACCCACTAGAACAGTGTTGACTGGCTACACCTTC. This chain connects TRBV7-9 to TRBJ1-2; D is uncertain. Trimming shortened V by 6 bases and J by 7 bases, and 24 bases separated the two germline ends. Germline loops: CDR1 SEHNR, CDR2 FQNEAQ (reference sequence). This CDR3 is 16 amino acids long.

This clone turned up a few times. The chain couples TRBV28 to TRBJ2-1; possibly TRBD2 for D (6 bases). V dropped 5 bases and J dropped 3 bases, with 14 bases sitting between them. Germline lookup yields CDR1 MDHEN and CDR2 SYDVKM. The CDR3 runs to 15 residues. CDR3 DNA: TGTGCCAGCAGTCCTCCGGGACTGAACTACAATGAGCAGTTCTTC. It is translated as CASSPPGLNYNEQFF.

This clone was seen a few times. The chain is built from TRBV5-1 and TRBJ1-2; TRBD1 aligns across 11 bases. CDR3 length: 15 residues. The V segment lost 4 bases and the J segment 7 bases; nucleotides outside the gene matches: 9. CDR1 SGHRS and CDR2 YFSETQ come from the germline V gene. The DNA for the CDR3 is TGCGCCAGCAGCCTAAGGACAGGGGGCGCGTCTGGCTACACCTTC. Residues: CASSLRTGGASGYTF.

The chain links TRBV6-1 to TRBJ2-7; D is unclear. The germline V gene encodes CDR1 MNHNS and CDR2 SASEGT. Trimming took off 0 bases at V and 2 bases at J, with 8 bases between the two ends. CDR3 length equals 14 residues. The CDR3 nucleotides are TGTGCCAGCAGTGAAGCAGTCCCAGCCTACGAGCAGTACTTC. It encodes CASSEAVPAYEQYF.

This chain connects TRBV28 to TRBJ1-2; TRBD1 is a possible D gene (5 bases). The CDR3 covers 15 residues. V lost 8 bases, J lost 4 bases, and 20 bases lay in between. Germline assignment: CDR1 MDHEN and CDR2 SYDVKM. The CDR3 region is CASRRGAGGAYGYTF. The CDR3 DNA sequence: TGTGCCAGCCGTCGTGGGGCCGGGGGAGCCTATGGCTACACCTTC.

V usage is TRBV30 and J usage is TRBJ2-4; D may be TRBD1 (5 bases). The CDR3 has 18 residues. Germline CDR1 and CDR2: GTSNPN and SVGIG (reference sequence). Trimming took off 0 bases at V and 0 bases at J, with 18 bases between the two ends. As DNA, the CDR3 is TGTGCCTGGAGTGTAACGCCAGGGTTGTTTCTAGCCAAAAACATTCAGTACTTC. Protein product: CAWSVTPGLFLAKNIQYF.

The chain recombines TRBV29-1 with TRBJ2-6; 10 bases are a match to TRBD1. V shed 4 bases and J 0 bases; nucleotides not matched to a gene: 3. This CDR3 has 16 amino acids. Germline-derived CDR1 and CDR2 are SQVTM and ANQGSEA. CDR3 DNA sequence: TGCAGCGTTGTGGGGACAGGGGACTCTGGGGCCAACGTCCTGACTTTC. Protein: CSVVGTGDSGANVLTF.

J is TRBJ2-2 and V is TRBV2; D perhaps matches TRBD2 (5 bases). V lost 6 bases, J lost 0 bases, and 8 bases lay in between. The germline CDR1 and CDR2 sequences are SNHLY and FYNNEI. CDR3 length equals 14 residues. CDR3: CASRRGANTGELFF. Here the CDR3 DNA reads TGTGCCAGCAGACGGGGTGCGAACACCGGGGAGCTGTTTTTT.

This rearrangement joins TRBV7-9 to TRBJ2-2, with 9 bases that match TRBD1. Germline CDR1 and CDR2: SEHNR and FQNEAQ (reference sequence). The CDR3 has 15 amino acids. J lost 1 base, V lost 5 bases, and 2 bases had no gene match. This CDR3 reads CASSRGQGNTGELFF. The CDR3 bases are TGTGCCAGCAGCCGGGGACAGGGGAACACCGGGGAGCTGTTTTTT.

V is TRBV11-2 and J is TRBJ2-5, with no clear D. This CDR3 is 12 amino acids long. The V end lost 4 bases, the J end lost 8 bases, and 11 bases lay between the germline ends. The germline gives CDR1 SGHAT, CDR2 FQNNGV. CDR3 sequence: CASSSHPGTQYF. The CDR3 nucleotides read TGTGCCAGCAGCTCTCACCCCGGTACCCAGTACTTC. The full variable domain, its missing parts supplied by reference TRBV11-2 and TRBJ2-5, is EAGVAQSPRYKIIEKRQSVAFWCNPISGHATLYWYQQILGQGPKLLIQFQNNGVVDDSQLPKDRFSAERLKGVDSTLKIQPAKLEDSAVYLCASSSHPGTQYFGPGTRLLVL.

The V gene is TRBV6-5, the J gene TRBJ2-3, with TRBD2 as a possible D gene (5 bases). The CDR3 loop spans 11 amino acids. Germline V gene data show CDR1 as MNHEY and CDR2 as SVGAGI. The germline V and J ends were trimmed by 8 bases and 10 bases, with 13 bases remaining between them. DNA of the CDR3: TGTGCCAGCCGAGGGCCAAAGGCGCAGTATTTT. Amino acids: CASRGPKAQYF.

The genes are TRBV5-4 and TRBJ1-6, with D perhaps TRBD1 (6 bases). Germline V gives CDR1 SGHNT, CDR2 YYREEE (reference sequence). The CDR3 spans 13 residues. V was shortened by 3 bases and J by 8 bases, with 9 bases between the two germline ends. The CDR3 spells CASSSGGYSPLHF. The CDR3 DNA sequence: TGTGCCAGCAGCTCGGGGGGCTATTCACCCCTCCACTTT.

This clone was seen once. This chain links TRBV7-2 with TRBJ2-7; TRBD2 aligns across 11 bases. The CDR3 totals 13 residues. The germline gives CDR1 SGHTA, CDR2 FQGNSA. Losses at the gene ends were 6 bases for V and 9 bases for J; bases not matched to a gene: 7. The DNA for the CDR3 is TGTGCCAGCAGGTTTATAGCGGGAGGGAGGCAGTACTTC. Amino acids: CASRFIAGGRQYF.

The CDR3 DNA follows: TGTGCCAGCAGTCGAGTCCGGGGGAACCAAGAGACCCAGTACTTC. Translation gives CASSRVRGNQETQYF. The V call is TRBV5-8, the J call TRBJ2-5; D possibly corresponds to TRBD2 (6 bases). Germline CDR1 reads SGHTS; CDR2 reads YDEGEE. The CDR3 spans 15 residues. V lost 5 bases, J lost 0 bases, and 14 bases lay in between.

This chain uses TRBV3-1 (or the pseudogene TRBV3-2) with TRBJ2-5; a possible D gene is TRBD1 (7 bases). V dropped 4 bases and J dropped 1 base, with 10 bases sitting between them. Germline V gene data show CDR1 as LGHDT and CDR2 as YNNKEL (reference sequence). The CDR3 runs to 14 residues. CDR3 region: CASSPQGGQETQYF. The DNA for the CDR3 is TGTGCCAGCAGCCCCCAGGGGGGCCAAGAGACCCAGTACTTC.

This chain uses TRBV9 with TRBJ2-3, with 14 positions matching TRBD2. The CDR3 is 16 residues long. Germline CDR1 reads SGDLS; CDR2 reads YYNGEE. J gave up 1 base and V 3 bases, and 1 base lay outside the gene matches. The CDR3: CASSEGLAGGTDTQYF. The CDR3 DNA follows: TGTGCCAGCAGCGAGGGACTAGCGGGGGGCACAGATACGCAGTATTTT.

The gene calls are TRBV14 and TRBJ2-2; no reliable D call. Germline lookup yields CDR1 SGHDN and CDR2 FVKESK. The CDR3 sequence is 14 residues long. The V gene lost 3 bases and the J gene lost 1 base, with 6 bases spanning the gap. This chain's CDR3 is CASSQNRNTGELFF. In DNA form, the CDR3 reads TGTGCCAGCAGCCAGAACAGGAACACCGGGGAGCTGTTTTTT. The full variable domain, rest sourced from reference TRBV14 and TRBJ2-2, is EAGVTQFPSHSVIEKGQTVTLRCDPISGHDNLYWYRRVMGKEIKFLLHFVKESKQDESGMPNNRFLAERTGGTYSTLKVQPAELEDSGVYFCASSQNRNTGELFFGEGSRLTVL.